This TCR beta chain originates from a study of breast tumors, draining lymph nodes, adjacent tissues. Regarding the study as a whole: Tumor TCR diversity was below lymph nodes but above nontumor tissue. Luminal-like breast cancer showed significantly higher tumor–nontumor repertoire similarity than basal-like. The data were judged consistent with most tumor T cells coming from lymph node and expanding in tumor. The lymph node origin of tumor T cells was framed as consistent with a hypothesis, not demonstrated.

Many counts were recorded for this clonotype. Its matching antigen is unknown. TCRdb reanalysed the multiplex PCR reads using MiXCR and keeps one entry per CDR3 protein. This table holds about 94,000 distinct CDR3 sequences, approximately 30% found once. The lymph nodes were axillary draining lymph nodes from breast cancer patients. This clonotype originated in a female donor with breast cancer. Some clones in this sample may be carry-over from other donors' samples. Sequenced sample: axillary lymph node tissue.

CDR3 sequence (DNA): TGTGCCACCAGTGGGGGGCACGAGCAGTACTTC. It encodes CATSGGHEQYF. This chain uses TRBV24-1 with TRBJ2-7; tentatively, D is TRBD1 (6 bases). V was clipped by 5 bases and J by 5 bases, with 6 bases between them. CDR1 is KGHDR and CDR2 is SFDVKD in the germline V gene. The CDR3 consists of 11 residues.